This T cell receptor beta chain was identified in a study of graft-versus-host responses after intestinal transplantation. Study summary: Transplant types were multivisceral, liver-intestinal, or isolated intestinal. For approximately three years after anti-thymocyte globulin induction, all recipients took tacrolimus and steroids.

In the case of this clone: Its antigen remains unidentified.

Germline trimming cut 5 bases from V and 6 bases from J; bases unmatched to any gene: 22. The length of the CDR3 is 19 residues. CDR1 is MDHEN and CDR2 is SYDVKM in the germline V gene. Data came from immunoSEQ multiplex PCR; TCRdb stores just in-frame clones and leaves some out. The sample includes approximately 82,000 clones, about 93% of them seen just once. Study-wide points: Ileal or blood samples showed some GvH clones first, and such clones were also found in recipient marrow.

Material: unstimulated CD8+ T cells sorted from spleen or lymph node cells, obtained before transplant. The rearrangement links TRBV28 to TRBJ2-3; 8 bases line up with TRBD2. The receptor's source is a human donor who was the organ donor for an intestinal transplant. CDR3 bases: TGTGCCAGCAGTCTTTATATGGGGGTGCGTAGCGGGATACAGGATACGCAGTATTTT. This sequence encodes CASSLYMGVRSGIQDTQYF. The complete variable domain, with remaining parts taken from reference TRBV28 and TRBJ2-3, reads DVKVTQSSRYLVKRTGEKVFLECVQDMDHENMFWYRQDPGLGLRLIYFSYDVKMKEKGDIPEGYSVSREKKERFSLILESASTNQTSMYLCASSLYMGVRSGIQDTQYFGPGTRLTVL.